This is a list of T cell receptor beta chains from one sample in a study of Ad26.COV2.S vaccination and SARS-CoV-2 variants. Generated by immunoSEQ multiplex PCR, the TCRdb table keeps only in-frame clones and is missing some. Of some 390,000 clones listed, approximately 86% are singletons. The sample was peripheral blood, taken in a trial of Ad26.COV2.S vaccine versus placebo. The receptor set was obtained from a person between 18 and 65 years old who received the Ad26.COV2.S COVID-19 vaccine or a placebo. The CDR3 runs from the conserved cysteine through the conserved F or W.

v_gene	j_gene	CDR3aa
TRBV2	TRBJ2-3	CASGGLGLIDTQYF
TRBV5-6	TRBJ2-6	CASIVGGPLGANVLTF
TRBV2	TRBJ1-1	CASSAGQGRGKAEAFF
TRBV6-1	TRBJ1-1	CASSDNRNTEAFF
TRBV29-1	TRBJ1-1	CSASGITSEAFF
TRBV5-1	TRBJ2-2	CATQRENTGELFF
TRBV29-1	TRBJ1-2	CSVGGDYGYTF
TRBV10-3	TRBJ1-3	CAISRGQGVSGNTIYF
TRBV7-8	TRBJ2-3	CASSPSGGRDTQYF
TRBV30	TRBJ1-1	CAWATGTTEAFF
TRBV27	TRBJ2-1	CASSLYLAGYNEQFF
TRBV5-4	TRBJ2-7	CASSQQSYEQYF
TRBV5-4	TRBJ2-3	CASSPINRAGADTQYF
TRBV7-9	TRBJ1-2	CASSLGTGPYTF
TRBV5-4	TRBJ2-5	CASKTGGVAETQYF
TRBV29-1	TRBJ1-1	CSVGGQGEAFF
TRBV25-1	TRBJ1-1	CASKRNPNTEAFF
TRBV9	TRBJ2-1	CASSVEINKRTRDEQFF
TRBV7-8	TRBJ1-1	CASGRVRDRGEAFF
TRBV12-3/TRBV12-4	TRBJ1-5	CASSLARRGHPHF
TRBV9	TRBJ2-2	CASSANRDGKLFF
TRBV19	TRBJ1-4	CASTRTRSPTNEKLFF
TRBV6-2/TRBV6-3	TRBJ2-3	CASSYPREGMREDTQYF
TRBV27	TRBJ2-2	CASSLVGTPGELFF
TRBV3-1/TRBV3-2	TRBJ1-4	CASSQGDRGRQLFF
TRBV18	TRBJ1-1	CASSPKATNTEAFF
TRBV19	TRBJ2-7	CASSMLVRSYEQYF
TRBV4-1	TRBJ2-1	CASKPFPGSSYNEQFF